What follows describes a single T cell receptor beta chain. The antigen is unknown. This sample stems from a study of CXCR3-negative and CXCR3-positive naive CD8 T cells. Study-wide points: A higher hydrophobicity marked the TRB CDR3s of CXCR3-positive naive cells versus CXCR3-negative naive cells. Memory CD8+ cells showed much lower diversity, while both naive subsets were comparably high.

The authors prepared UMI-labeled TRB cDNA libraries by 5' RACE. TCRdb re-called the 5' RACE reads and catalogs CDR3 proteins one per entry, DNA excluded. Here the sample table reports tens of thousands of distinct CDR3 sequences. CDR1 is SQVTM and CDR2 is ANQGSEA in the germline V gene. The CDR3 is made up of 12 amino acids. The clonotype comes from a human donor in good health. Some clones in this sample may be carry-over from other donors' samples. The sample comprised naive CXCR3+ CD8+ T cells from blood. Described subset: CD45RO-CCR7+CD27+CD95- naive CD8+ T cells expressing CXCR3 (TNR3+). The chain couples TRBV29-1 to TRBJ2-5; the TCRdb call, TRBD1, lacks DNA for checking. The CDR3 region is CSVAQVQETQYF.